The T cell receptor beta chain under discussion was sequenced for a study of radiation and T cells in renal cell carcinoma. Only in-frame clones appear in the TCRdb table, and some are missing; sequencing was by immunoSEQ multiplex PCR. The data show approximately 150,000 clones, around four fifths seen once. The CDR3 contains 13 residues. Trimming took off 4 bases at V and 6 bases at J, with 12 bases between the two ends. CDR1 and CDR2 from the germline V gene are SGDLS and YYNGEE. As concerns this clone: Its specificity is unknown.

The time point denotes: baseline pretreatment blood. Specified treatment: 15 Gy SBRT to primary tumor, nephrectomy 4 weeks later. Radiation-treated patients gave blood at baseline, week 2 and week 4. Clear cell pathology was present in this patient's renal cell carcinoma. Study results and limitations: Baseline intratumoral clonotype presence is unknown without pretreatment biopsies. In blood, top tumor clones expanded by 2 weeks, shrinking by 4.

The TCR comes from a woman in her 50s with renal cell carcinoma. The rearrangement links TRBV9 to TRBJ2-3, with unresolved D. The sequenced sample was blood, obtained from a patient whose treatment included radiotherapy and nephrectomy. The CDR3 DNA reads as TGTGCCAGCAGCTTCTGGCCGCCGGATACGCAGTATTTT. It codes for CASSFWPPDTQYF.